This record looks at one TCR beta chain sequence and its context. No antigen is known for it. Profiling relied on immunoSEQ multiplex PCR, and the TCRdb table lists in-frame clones only, not all of them. In the table there are roughly 120,000 clones, about 85% of which are singletons. This specimen belongs to a study of T cell responses to AZD1222 COVID-19 vaccine. Study-wide results and limits: An increase in Spike-specific TCR breadth and depth was observed after two AZD1222 doses. Donor demographics were predominantly white British with a female majority; clonal diversity may be underestimated.

Germline lookup yields CDR1 LNHDA and CDR2 SQIVND (reference sequence). Trimming shortened V by 3 bases and J by 3 bases, and 17 bases separated the two germline ends. The CDR3 runs 16 residues. V and J are TRBV19 and TRBJ2-5; D remains unclear. The origin of this receptor is an adult in good health. Sequencing was performed on peripheral blood, taken on day 0 of AZD1222 vaccination. DNA for the CDR3: TGTGCCAGTAGTATTTTTGTACTCGATTCTGAAGAGACCCAGTACTTC. Translated, it gives CASSIFVLDSEETQYF.